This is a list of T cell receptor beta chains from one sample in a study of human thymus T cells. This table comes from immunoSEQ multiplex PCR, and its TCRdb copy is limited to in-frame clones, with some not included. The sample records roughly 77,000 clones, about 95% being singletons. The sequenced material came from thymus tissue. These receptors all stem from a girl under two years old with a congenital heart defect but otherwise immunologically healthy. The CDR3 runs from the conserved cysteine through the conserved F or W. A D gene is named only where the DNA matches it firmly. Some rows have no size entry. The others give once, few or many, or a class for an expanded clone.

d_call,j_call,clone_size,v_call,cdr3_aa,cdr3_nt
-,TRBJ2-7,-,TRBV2,CASGTGGSYEQYF,TGTGCCAGCGGGACGGGCGGCTCCTACGAGCAGTACTTC
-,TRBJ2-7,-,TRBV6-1,CAAGQGQSSYEQYF,TGTGCCGCGGGTCAGGGCCAGAGCTCCTACGAGCAGTACTTC
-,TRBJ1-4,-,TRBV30,CATLLNQNEKLFF,TGTGCCACCCTTTTAAATCAGAATGAAAAACTGTTTTTT
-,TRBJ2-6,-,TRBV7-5,CVRSDLYWTGTSGANVLTF,TGTGTCAGAAGCGACTTATATTGGACAGGGACATCTGGGGCCAACGTCCTGACTTTC
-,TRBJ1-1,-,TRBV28,CASSRAADRTEAFF,TGTGCCAGCAGTAGAGCGGCCGACAGGACTGAAGCTTTCTTT
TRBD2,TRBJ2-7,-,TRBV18,CASSPGTNYEQYF,TGTGCCAGCTCACCCGGGACTAACTACGAGCAGTACTTC
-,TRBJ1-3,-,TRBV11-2,CASSVGPYSGNTIYF,TGTGCCAGCAGCGTGGGACCCTATTCTGGAAACACCATATATTTT
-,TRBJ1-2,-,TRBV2,CAGQGTPGNYGYTF,TGTGCCGGTCAGGGGACGCCGGGGAACTATGGCTACACCTTC
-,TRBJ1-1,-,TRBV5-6,CASSSPNGAGKTEAFF,TGTGCCAGCAGCTCGCCTAATGGGGCAGGGAAAACTGAAGCTTTCTTT
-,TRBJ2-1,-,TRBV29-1,CSVGWDGRAGGYNEQFF,TGCAGCGTTGGGTGGGACGGAAGGGCGGGCGGCTACAATGAGCAGTTCTTC
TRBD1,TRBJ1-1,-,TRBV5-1,CASSGSRGSGSEAFF,TGCGCCAGCAGCGGGTCCAGGGGGAGTGGGTCTGAAGCTTTCTTT
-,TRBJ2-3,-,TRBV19,CAIGGSGSFTDTQYF,TGTGCCATCGGAGGTAGCGGATCCTTCACAGATACGCAGTATTTT
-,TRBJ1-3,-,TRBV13,CASTQFNGQNGNTIYF,TGTGCCAGCACCCAATTTAATGGACAGAATGGAAACACCATATATTTT
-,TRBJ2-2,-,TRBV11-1,CASSSRGPRDGELFF,TGTGCCAGCAGCTCAAGGGGCCCCCGGGACGGGGAGCTGTTTTTT
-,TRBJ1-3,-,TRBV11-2,CASSLPRADSGNTIYF,TGTGCCAGCAGCTTGCCTAGGGCCGACTCTGGAAACACCATATATTTT
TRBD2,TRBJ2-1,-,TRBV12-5,CASGLVTRTRGDNEQFF,TGTGCTAGTGGTTTGGTAACTAGGACTAGGGGAGACAATGAGCAGTTCTTC
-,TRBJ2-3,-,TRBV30,CAWNWREVIDTQYF,TGTGCCTGGAATTGGAGGGAGGTCATAGATACGCAGTATTTT
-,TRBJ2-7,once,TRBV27,CASSLFGLNYEQYF,TGTGCCAGCAGTTTATTTGGGCTAAACTACGAGCAGTACTTC
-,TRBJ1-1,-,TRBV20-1,CSAIFLEAFF,TGCAGTGCTATTTTCCTTGAAGCTTTCTTT
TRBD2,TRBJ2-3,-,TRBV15,CATRPPPGLAGVTDTQYF,TGTGCCACCAGGCCACCCCCTGGACTAGCGGGAGTAACAGATACGCAGTATTTT
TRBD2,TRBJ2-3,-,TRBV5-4,CASSFREGLGTDTQYF,TGTGCCAGCAGCTTCCGGGAGGGCCTCGGCACAGATACGCAGTATTTT
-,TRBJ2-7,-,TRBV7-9,CASSLGGRRQGRYEQYF,TGTGCCAGCAGCTTAGGAGGTCGACGCCAAGGCCGCTACGAGCAGTACTTC
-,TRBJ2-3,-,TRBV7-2,CASSPTAADTQYF,TGTGCCAGCAGCCCCACTGCCGCAGATACGCAGTATTTT
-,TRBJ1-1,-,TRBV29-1,CSVSAGRGANTEAFF,TGCAGCGTTTCGGCCGGTCGAGGGGCTAACACTGAAGCTTTCTTT
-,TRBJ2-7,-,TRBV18,CASSPRSTRAYEQYF,TGTGCCAGCTCACCGCGTTCGACCAGGGCCTACGAGCAGTACTTC
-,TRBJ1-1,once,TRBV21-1,CASRTTRVIAFF,TGTGCCAGCAGGACAACCAGGGTAATAGCTTTCTTT
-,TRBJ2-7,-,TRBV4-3,CASSHDTGGTYEQYF,TGCGCCAGCAGCCATGATACGGGCGGCACCTACGAGCAGTACTTC
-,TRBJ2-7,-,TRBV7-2,CASSPTPTELSYEQYF,TGTGCCAGCAGCCCGACGCCGACCGAATTATCCTACGAGCAGTACTTC
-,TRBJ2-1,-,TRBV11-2,CASSLGSTYNEQFF,TGTGCCAGCAGCTTAGGTTCAACCTACAATGAGCAGTTCTTC
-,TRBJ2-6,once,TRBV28,CASSSRTQPSGANVLTF,TGTGCCAGCAGTTCTAGGACACAGCCCTCTGGGGCCAACGTCCTGACTTTC
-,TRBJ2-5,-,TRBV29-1,CSVEVPPGETQYF,TGCAGCGTTGAAGTTCCCCCGGGGGAGACCCAGTACTTC
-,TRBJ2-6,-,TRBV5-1,CASSHGTRGPSSGANVLTF,TGCGCCAGCAGCCACGGAACCCGGGGACCCTCCTCTGGGGCCAACGTCCTGACTTTC
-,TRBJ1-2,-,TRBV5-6,CASSLSPPGLGLYGYTF,TGTGCCAGCAGCTTGTCTCCGCCAGGGTTAGGACTATATGGCTACACCTTC
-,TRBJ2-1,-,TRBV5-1,CASSKTGEDEQFF,TGCGCCAGCAGCAAAACAGGGGAGGATGAGCAGTTCTTC
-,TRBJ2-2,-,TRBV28,CASRGGGELFF,TGTGCCAGCAGGGGTGGCGGGGAGCTGTTTTTT
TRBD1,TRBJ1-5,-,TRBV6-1,CASSDPGTDSNQPQHF,TGTGCCAGCAGTGACCCCGGGACAGATAGCAATCAGCCCCAGCATTTT
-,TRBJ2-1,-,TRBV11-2,CASSSPPLNREDRSEQFF,TGTGCCAGCAGCTCACCCCCATTGAACAGGGAGGACAGGAGTGAGCAGTTCTTC
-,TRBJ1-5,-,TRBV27,CASGSPRRNQPQHF,TGTGCCAGCGGGAGCCCCCGACGCAATCAGCCCCAGCATTTT
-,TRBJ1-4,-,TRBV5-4,CASSLVLINEKLFF,TGTGCCAGCAGCTTGGTGTTGATCAATGAAAAACTGTTTTTT
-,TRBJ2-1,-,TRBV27,CASSPGLVAYNEQFF,TGTGCCAGCAGTCCGGGACTCGTCGCCTACAATGAGCAGTTCTTC
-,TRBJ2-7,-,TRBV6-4,CASSEYHGDEQYF,TGTGCCAGCAGTGAGTACCATGGCGACGAGCAGTACTTC
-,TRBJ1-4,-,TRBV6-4,CASRSRTEKLFF,TGTGCCAGCCGAAGTCGGACGGAGAAACTGTTTTTT
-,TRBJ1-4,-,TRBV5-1,CASSLDGLRTNEKLFF,TGCGCCAGCAGCTTGGATGGACTGCGTACTAATGAAAAACTGTTTTTT
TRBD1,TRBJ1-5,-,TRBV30,CAWSPRDRRGRADQPQHF,TGTGCCTGGAGCCCCCGGGACAGGAGGGGACGGGCGGATCAGCCCCAGCATTTT
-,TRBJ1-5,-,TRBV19,CASSMWPNSNQPQHF,TGTGCCAGTAGTATGTGGCCCAATAGCAATCAGCCCCAGCATTTT
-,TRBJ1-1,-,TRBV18,CASSPSYGGDTEAFF,TGTGCCAGCTCACCCTCATATGGGGGGGACACTGAAGCTTTCTTT
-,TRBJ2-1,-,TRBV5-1,CASSLASVNEQFF,TGCGCCAGCAGCTTGGCTAGCGTCAATGAGCAGTTCTTC
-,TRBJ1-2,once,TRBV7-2,CASSQGMGRGKCTF,TGTGCCAGCAGCCAAGGGATGGGGAGGGGAAAGTGCACCTTC
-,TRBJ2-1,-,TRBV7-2,CASGAPRGSSYNEQFF,TGTGCCAGCGGGGCCCCCCGGGGGAGCTCCTACAATGAGCAGTTCTTC
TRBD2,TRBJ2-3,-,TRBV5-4,CASSLLLAGLPSTDTQYF,TGTGCCAGCAGCTTGCTCCTAGCGGGACTCCCTAGCACAGATACGCAGTATTTT
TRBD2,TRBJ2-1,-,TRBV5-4,CASSPWSGAYNEQFF,TGTGCCAGCAGTCCTTGGAGCGGGGCCTACAATGAGCAGTTCTTC
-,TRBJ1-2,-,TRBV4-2,CASSWLDRPDYGYTF,TGTGCCAGCAGCTGGCTCGACAGGCCAGACTATGGCTACACCTTC
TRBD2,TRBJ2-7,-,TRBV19,CASSPGTSGSHEQYF,TGTGCCAGTAGTCCGGGGACTAGCGGGAGCCACGAGCAGTACTTC
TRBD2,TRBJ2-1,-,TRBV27,CASRARLAAYNEQFF,TGTGCCAGCAGGGCTCGACTAGCGGCCTACAATGAGCAGTTCTTC
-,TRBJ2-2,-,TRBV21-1,CAVGWTGELFF,TGTGCCGTGGGATGGACCGGGGAGCTGTTTTTT
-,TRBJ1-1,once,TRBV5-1,CASSPADSNTEAFF,TGCGCCAGCAGCCCGGCAGACAGTAACACTGAAGCTTTCTTT